This entry is about one T cell receptor (beta chain). This receptor's antigen is unknown. Base qualities are not at hand, and no much larger clone is one base apart. The CDR3, cysteine through phenylalanine, is 16 amino acids long. The sequence is cut down to CDR3 DNA, 48 bases in frame from base 1. The germline V gene sets CDR1 to KGHSH and CDR2 to LQKENI. Relative to germline, V is missing 0 bases and J is missing 0 bases, with 2 bases of the junction outside any gene match. The CDR3 regions of human TCRbeta chains were analyzed by immunosequencing. Under the source paper's analysis protocol: TCRs in the repertoires were compared against a reference library of SARS-CoV-2-specific TCRs that had been generated with the MIRA antigen-specificity platform. Breadth was defined as the fraction of unique TCRs that were SARS-CoV-2-associated. Depth was defined as the fraction of total T cells that were SARS-CoV-2-associated. Using the MIRA data, every spike-specific TCR was mapped to the spike region that the TCR reacted to and assigned to either a CD4 or a CD8 class. Log10-transformed breadth and depth values were compared by one-way ANOVA with Sidak's multiple comparisons tests. The table was pulled from immuneACCESS by TCRdb, which kept in-frame rearrangements only. Such tables lose some clones; where checked, under half of the loss comes from unresolved V genes, and the rest has no known cause. That table supplies the V and J calls and clone size; D and trimming were determined from the DNA. For this sample the table gives about 170,000 clones, of which 93% were detected only once. The ten largest clones add up to approximately 3.9% of the sample.

The sample is drawn from a study of T cell responses to AZD1222 COVID-19 vaccine (dated by TCRdb to the early 2020s). About the study as a whole: Because spike-specific TCR depth and breadth did not differ between the two schedules, AZD1222 recipients who got a second dose at roughly 4 weeks were pooled with those who got a second dose at roughly 12 weeks. TCR sequencing covered over 230 trial participants: 200 to 220 given two doses of AZD1222 and 26 given two doses of MenACWY control vaccine. Trial participants were enrolled by age into subgroups of 18-55, 56-69 and 70-plus years, and about 150, 27 and 61 TCR-sequenced participants, respectively, were included in these subgroups.

The study at large found these results: Vaccine-associated CD4 TCRs spanned the whole spike protein, with dominant responses in regions 160-218 and 743-854. The 56-69-year group was small, and its depth increase did not reach significance, likely because of low power. After two AZD1222 doses, both the breadth and the depth of spike-specific TCRs were significantly higher than at day 0 and than in MenACWY recipients. Nearly half of unique spike-specific TCRs reportedly recognized epitopes outside regions mutated in the B.1.351 and B.1.1.7 variants. No day 14 peak-response samples were available, so repertoires were characterized only after the peak T cell response. Participants were mostly white British, with more females than males. The authors suggested clonal diversity may have been underestimated. Only six AZD1222 recipients were SARS-CoV-2 seropositive at baseline, limiting conclusions about previously exposed vaccinees.

Sample time point, as interpreted from the label and publication: baseline before first vaccination. Vaccinee samples were obtained from the UK trials COV001 and COV002, which included a single-blind randomized controlled phase 2/3 trial of AZD1222 (ChAdOx1 nCoV-19) in healthy adults. Trial participant PBMC samples were collected at day 0 and day 28 after the second dose for TCRbeta chain sequencing. The sequence was obtained from an adult in good health. Sequencing used peripheral blood, obtained on day 0 of AZD1222 vaccination. The chain was built from TRBV18 and TRBJ1-2; 9 of the junction bases match TRBD1. The bases are TGTGCCAGCTCACCACCCGACAGGGGGACTAACTATGGCTACACCTTC. This is translated as CASSPPDRGTNYGYTF.